A single sample is the source of the 2 T cell receptor beta chains below, sequenced in a study of STAT5B mutations in CD4+ large granular lymphocyte leukemia. Clones were read by immunoSEQ multiplex PCR, and TCRdb kept only the in-frame ones, dropping some. This sample has some 40,000 clones, with 80% to 90% found just once. Sequenced material: CD4+ T cells from blood buffy coats. The receptor set was obtained from a human donor in good health.

The chain employs TRBV19 and TRBJ1-1, with D hard to call. Looked up from germline, CDR1 is LNHDA and CDR2 is SQIVND (reference sequence). V was trimmed by 7 bases and J by 0 bases, leaving 12 bases between them. The CDR3 has 14 residues. As DNA, the CDR3 is TGTGCCAGTAAGGAGGGCCCATTGAACACTGAAGCTTTCTTT. This encodes CASKEGPLNTEAFF.

V usage is TRBV9 and J usage is TRBJ2-3; 11 positions agree with TRBD2. Germline CDR1 and CDR2: SGDLS and YYNGEE. V trimming: 0 bases; J trimming: 6 bases; junction bases outside the gene matches: 6. The CDR3 is 16 amino acids. CDR3 in DNA: TGTGCCAGCAGCGTAGACCCGGGACTAGCGGTCGATACGCAGTATTTT. Protein product: CASSVDPGLAVDTQYF.